This T cell receptor beta chain appears in the sequencing data of a study of blood T cell repertoires in COVID-19 (dated by TCRdb to the early 2020s). The study in broad terms: Samples from collaborators originated in the United States, Italy and Spain and spanned both the acute and convalescent phases of COVID-19. Samples were obtained from the ongoing ImmuneRACE study (first 160 participants) and from 1,254 subjects provided by 6 global collaborators. The dataset comprised deeply sampled blood TCRbeta repertoires from subjects exposed to, actively infected with, or recovered from COVID-19. The sample metadata nearly always contained a de-identified subject ID, COVID-19 status, age in years and sex. Where available, HLA class I and class II types were taken from metadata supplied by the sample provider and were not determined by assay-based typing. The prospective study material was composed of cDNA or gDNA derived from T cells, B-cell-depleted T cells, or PBMCs. A freely available public database, intended as a resource for researchers studying the immune response to SARS-CoV-2, is where the repertoires were released. Points the paper makes about the study in general: How much clinical and demographic metadata was included differed by source and by participant, and the metadata was provided uncurated.

Participants in the prospective study were aged about 18 to 89 years, lived in about two dozen United States geographic areas, and enrolled through a virtual design. Cohort assignment in the prospective study relied on participant-reported clinical history from a screening survey and a study questionnaire. ImmuneRACE Cohort 3 recovered participants were defined by two consecutive negative NP/OP PCR tests, healthcare professional clearance, or symptom resolution. In the prospective study, whole blood, serum and a nasopharyngeal or oropharyngeal swab were collected from each participant by mobile phlebotomists. Participants in the prospective study had the option to provide additional blood draws and questionnaires over a 2-month period. Before DNA extraction, blood samples from the prospective study were shipped at room temperature or frozen. Sequences LNHDA (CDR1) and SQIVND (CDR2) are obtained from the germline V gene (reference sequence). The CDR3 runs 16 residues from the cysteine to the phenylalanine. Kept here is only the CDR3 DNA, which spans 48 bases and is read in frame from base 1. Trimming takes 2 bases off V and 5 bases off J; junction bases not matched to a gene: 9.

The sample holds a few counts of this clone. Its binding antigen is unknown. No qualities accompany the bases; no much larger clone lies one base away. The immunoSEQ Assay, a bias-controlled multiplex PCR, was used to amplify TCRbeta CDR3 regions from genomic DNA. From the authors' description of their analysis: Within the assay, amplification of reference gene primers was used to estimate how many nucleated cells each sample contained. To quantify the absolute abundance of each unique TCRbeta CDR3 rearrangement, sequence reads were collapsed and filtered. Productive Simpson clonality was computed per sample as the square root of Simpson's diversity index over productive rearrangements. Entries here come from immuneACCESS through TCRdb and include only in-frame sequences with V and J called. Some clones fail to appear in such tables; in the studies checked, an unresolved V gene covers under half of the shortfall, and the cause of the remainder is unknown. The V and J calls and clone size were taken over from that table, and D and trimming were inferred from the DNA. Across this sample there are about 470,000 clones, with roughly 87% seen only once. Around 0.7% of the sample rests with the top ten.

The chain was built from TRBV19 and TRBJ1-5; 7 bases in between match TRBD1. The receptor was isolated from a woman under 30 who had recovered from COVID-19. The sequenced sample was PBMCs or T cells enriched from blood (not recorded which). The nucleotide sequence is given as TGTGCCAGTAGTATACCCAAAACAGGGGCGCATCAGCCCCAGCATTTT. This translates into CASSIPKTGAHQPQHF. Extended through the reference TRBV19 and TRBJ1-5 proteins, this CDR3 yields the full variable domain: DGGITQSPKYLFRKEGQNVTLSCEQNLNHDAMYWYRQDPGQGLRLIYYSQIVNDFQKGDIAEGYSVSREKKESFPLTVTSAQKNPTAFYLCASSIPKTGAHQPQHFGDGTRLSIL.